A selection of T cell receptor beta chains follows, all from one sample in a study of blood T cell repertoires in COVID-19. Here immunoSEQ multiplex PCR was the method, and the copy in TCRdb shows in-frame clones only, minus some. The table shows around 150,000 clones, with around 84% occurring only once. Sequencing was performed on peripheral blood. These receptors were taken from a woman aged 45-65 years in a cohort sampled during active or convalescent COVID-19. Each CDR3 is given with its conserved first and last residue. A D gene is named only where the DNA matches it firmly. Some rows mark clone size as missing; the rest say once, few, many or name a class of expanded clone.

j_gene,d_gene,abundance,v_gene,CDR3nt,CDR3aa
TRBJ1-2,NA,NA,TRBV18,TGTGCCAGCTCACCCCAAACAGTGGATGGAGGCTACACCTTC,CASSPQTVDGGYTF
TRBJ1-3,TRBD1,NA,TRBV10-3,TGTGCCCACACAGGGGGGGGCACTGGAAACACCATATATTTT,CAHTGGGTGNTIYF
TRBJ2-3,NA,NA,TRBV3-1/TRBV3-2,TGTGCCAGCAGCCAAGGAAATGCGGGAGATACGCAGTATTTT,CASSQGNAGDTQYF
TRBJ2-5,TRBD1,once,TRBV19,TGTGCCAGTAGTAGGACAGGGGCGAAAGAGACCCAGTACTTC,CASSRTGAKETQYF
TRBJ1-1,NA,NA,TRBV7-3,TGTGCCAGCAGCTTAACAGGGGGGGACACTGAAGCTTTCTTT,CASSLTGGDTEAFF
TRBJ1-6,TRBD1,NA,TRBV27,TGTGCCAGCACTCCAACCAGGGACAGCAAAAATTCACCCCTCCACTTT,CASTPTRDSKNSPLHF
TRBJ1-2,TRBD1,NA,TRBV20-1,TGCAGTGCTAGTGTCGGACAGGGCAACTATGGCTACACCTTC,CSASVGQGNYGYTF
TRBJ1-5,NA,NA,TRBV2,TGTGCCAGCAGTGTAGAGGGCGCTCAGCCCCAGCATTTT,CASSVEGAQPQHF
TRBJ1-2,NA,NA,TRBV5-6,TGTGCCAGCAGCGGGCTTGGTAGGAACTATGGCTACACCTTC,CASSGLGRNYGYTF
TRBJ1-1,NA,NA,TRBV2,TGTGCCAGCAGTGGGCAGGGTGCTCGGAACACTGAAGCTTTCTTT,CASSGQGARNTEAFF
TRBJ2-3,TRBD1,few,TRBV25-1,TGTGCCAGCAGACCAAACAGGGGGCCCAGGAGAGATACGCAGTATTTT,CASRPNRGPRRDTQYF
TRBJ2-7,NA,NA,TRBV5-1,TGCGCCAGCAGCTTGAGACTTGACTACGAGCAGTACTTC,CASSLRLDYEQYF
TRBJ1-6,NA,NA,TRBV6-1,TGTGCCAGCAGTGATGAGGGTGTGTATAATTCACCCCTCCACTTT,CASSDEGVYNSPLHF
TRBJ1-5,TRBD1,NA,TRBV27,TGTGCCAGCAGACCACGACAGGGTGCGTATCAGCCCCAGCATTTT,CASRPRQGAYQPQHF
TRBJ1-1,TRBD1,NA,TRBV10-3,TGTGCCATCAGTGAGGGACAGGGATACACTGAAGCTTTCTTT,CAISEGQGYTEAFF
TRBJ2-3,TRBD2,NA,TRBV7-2,TGTGCCAGCAGCGCCTCTAGCGGGGGGGCCTTAACAGATACGCAGTATTTT,CASSASSGGALTDTQYF
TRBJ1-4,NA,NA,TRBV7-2,TGTGCCAGCAGCTCCAGACCGGCAGACTCGCGTGAAAAACTGTTTTTT,CASSSRPADSREKLFF
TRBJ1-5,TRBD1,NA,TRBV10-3,TGTGCCATCAGATCCGGGACAGGGAATCAGCCCCAGCATTTT,CAIRSGTGNQPQHF
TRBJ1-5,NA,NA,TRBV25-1,TGTGCCAGCAGTGCGGACAACAATCAGCCCCAGCATTTT,CASSADNNQPQHF
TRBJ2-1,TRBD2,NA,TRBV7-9,TGTGCCAGCAGCGAGGGACTACTCAGCAATGAGCAGTTCTTC,CASSEGLLSNEQFF
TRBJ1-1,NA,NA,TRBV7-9,TGTGCCAGCAGCTTAGGCACGGGTGCCAACACTGAAGCTTTCTTT,CASSLGTGANTEAFF
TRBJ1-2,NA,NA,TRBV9,TGTGCCAGCAAGGGATCCCCCGGGGAGGGCTATGGCTACACCTTC,CASKGSPGEGYGYTF
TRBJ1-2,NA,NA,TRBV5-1,TGCGCCAGCAGCTTGGGACAGAACTATGGCTACACCTTC,CASSLGQNYGYTF
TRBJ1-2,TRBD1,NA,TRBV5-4,TGTGCCAGCAGCTCGGGACAGGAGTATGGCTACACCTTC,CASSSGQEYGYTF
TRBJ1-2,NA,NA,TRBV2,TGTGCCAGCATCTTGGGAAGGGAGGGCTACACCTTC,CASILGREGYTF
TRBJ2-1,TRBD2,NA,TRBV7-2,TGTGCCAGCAGGCGGGTGACTAGCGGAGGGGATGAGCAGTTCTTC,CASRRVTSGGDEQFF
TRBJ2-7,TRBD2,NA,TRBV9,TGTGCCAGCAGCCCGGGACTAGCGGGGGGGCCGTACGAGCAGTACTTC,CASSPGLAGGPYEQYF
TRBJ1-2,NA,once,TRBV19,TGTGCCAGTAGTATAGGTGGCGGAACGTATGGCTACACCTTC,CASSIGGGTYGYTF
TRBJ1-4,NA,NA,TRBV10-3,TGTGCCATCAGTGAGTCTGGGGGCCGGGGTGAAAAACTGTTTTTT,CAISESGGRGEKLFF
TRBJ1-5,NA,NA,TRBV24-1,TGTGCCACCAGTGATTCTCGGACTGGTCGCAATCAGCCCCAGCATTTT,CATSDSRTGRNQPQHF